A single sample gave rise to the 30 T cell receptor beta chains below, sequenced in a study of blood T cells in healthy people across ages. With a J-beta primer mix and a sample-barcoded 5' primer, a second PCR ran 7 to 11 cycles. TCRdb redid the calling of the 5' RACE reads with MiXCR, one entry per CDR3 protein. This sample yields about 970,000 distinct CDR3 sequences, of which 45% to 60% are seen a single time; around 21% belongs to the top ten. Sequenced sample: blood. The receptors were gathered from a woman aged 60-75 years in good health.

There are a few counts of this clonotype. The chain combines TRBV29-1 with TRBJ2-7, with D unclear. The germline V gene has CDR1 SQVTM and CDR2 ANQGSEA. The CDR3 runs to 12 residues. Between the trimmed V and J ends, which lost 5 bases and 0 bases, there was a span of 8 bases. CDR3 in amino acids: CSVSRASYEQYF. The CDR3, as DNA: TGCAGCGTTTCAAGGGCCTCCTACGAGCAGTACTTC.

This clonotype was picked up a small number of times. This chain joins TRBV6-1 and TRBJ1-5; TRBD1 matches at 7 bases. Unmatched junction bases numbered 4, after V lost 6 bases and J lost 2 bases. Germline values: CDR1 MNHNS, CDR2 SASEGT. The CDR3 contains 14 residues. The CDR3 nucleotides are TGTGCCAGCAGGGCCGGGACAGGCAATCAGCCCCAGCATTTT. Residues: CASRAGTGNQPQHF.

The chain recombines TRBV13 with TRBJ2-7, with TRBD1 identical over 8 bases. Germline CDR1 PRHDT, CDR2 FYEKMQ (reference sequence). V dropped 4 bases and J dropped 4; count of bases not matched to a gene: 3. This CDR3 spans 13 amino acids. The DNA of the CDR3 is TGTGCCAGCAGCTGGGACAGGCCATACGAGCAGTACTTC. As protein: CASSWDRPYEQYF.

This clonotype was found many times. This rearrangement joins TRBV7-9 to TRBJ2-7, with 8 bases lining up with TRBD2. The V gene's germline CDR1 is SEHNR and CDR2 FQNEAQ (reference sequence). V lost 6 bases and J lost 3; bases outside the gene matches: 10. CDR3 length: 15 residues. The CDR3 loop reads CASSEPGLGHYEQYF. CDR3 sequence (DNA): TGTGCCAGCAGTGAACCGGGACTAGGGCACTACGAGCAGTACTTC.

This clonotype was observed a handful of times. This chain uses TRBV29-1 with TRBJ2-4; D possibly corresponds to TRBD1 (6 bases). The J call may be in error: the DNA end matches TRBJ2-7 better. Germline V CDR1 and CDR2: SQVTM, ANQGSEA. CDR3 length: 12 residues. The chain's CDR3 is CSVVQGFYEQYF. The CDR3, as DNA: TGCAGCGTTGTACAGGGATTCTACGAGCAGTACTTC.

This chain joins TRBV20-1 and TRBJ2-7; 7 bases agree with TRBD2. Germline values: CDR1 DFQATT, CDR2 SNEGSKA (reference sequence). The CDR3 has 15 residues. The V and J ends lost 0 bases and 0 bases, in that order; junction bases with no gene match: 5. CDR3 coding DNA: TGCAGTGCTAGAGAACTACTAGCGAGCTCCTACGAGCAGTACTTC. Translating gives CSARELLASSYEQYF.

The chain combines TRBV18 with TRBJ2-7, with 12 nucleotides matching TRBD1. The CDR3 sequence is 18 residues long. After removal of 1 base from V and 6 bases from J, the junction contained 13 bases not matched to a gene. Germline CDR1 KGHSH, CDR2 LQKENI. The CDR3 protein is CASSPQGQGAVPTGEQYF. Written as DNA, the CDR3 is TGTGCCAGCTCACCACAGGGACAGGGGGCTGTTCCTACGGGCGAGCAGTACTTC.

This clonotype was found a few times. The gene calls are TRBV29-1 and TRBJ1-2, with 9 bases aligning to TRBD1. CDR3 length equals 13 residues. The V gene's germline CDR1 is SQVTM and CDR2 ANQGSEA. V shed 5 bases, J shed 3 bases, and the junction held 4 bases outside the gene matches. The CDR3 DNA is TGCAGCGTTCCGGGACAGGGTGACTATGGCTACACCTTC. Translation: CSVPGQGDYGYTF.

The DNA of the CDR3 is TGTGCCAGCAGTTTTGGAGTATTCAATCAGCCCCAGCATTTT. It encodes CASSFGVFNQPQHF. The V call is TRBV12-3 or TRBV12-4, the J call TRBJ1-5, with D unresolved. The CDR3 runs to 14 residues. Trimming shortened V by 3 bases and J by 3 bases, and 9 bases separated the two germline ends.

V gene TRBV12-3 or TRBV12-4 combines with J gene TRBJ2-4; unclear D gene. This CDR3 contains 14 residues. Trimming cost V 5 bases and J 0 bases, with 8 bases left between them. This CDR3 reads CASSESLAKNIQYF. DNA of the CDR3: TGTGCCAGCAGTGAGAGTTTAGCCAAAAACATTCAGTACTTC.

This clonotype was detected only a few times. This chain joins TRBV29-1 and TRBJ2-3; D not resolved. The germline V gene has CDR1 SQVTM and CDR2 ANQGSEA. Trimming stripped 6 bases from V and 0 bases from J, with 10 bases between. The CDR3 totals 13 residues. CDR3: CSVRWSSTDTQYF. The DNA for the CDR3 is TGCAGCGTACGGTGGTCTAGCACAGATACGCAGTATTTT.

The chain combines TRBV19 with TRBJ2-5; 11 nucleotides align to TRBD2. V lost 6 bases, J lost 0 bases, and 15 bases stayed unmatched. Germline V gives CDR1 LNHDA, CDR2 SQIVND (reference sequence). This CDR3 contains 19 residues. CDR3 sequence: CASSPALRTSGSYQETQYF. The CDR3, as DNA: TGTGCCAGTAGCCCCGCCTTGCGGACTAGCGGGTCATACCAAGAGACCCAGTACTTC.

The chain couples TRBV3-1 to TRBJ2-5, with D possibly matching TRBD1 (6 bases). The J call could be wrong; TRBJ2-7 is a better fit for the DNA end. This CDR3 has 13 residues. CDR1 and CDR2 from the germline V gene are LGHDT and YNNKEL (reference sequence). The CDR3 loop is CASSIRTDYEQYF. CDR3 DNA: TGTGCCAGCAGCATCCGGACAGACTACGAGCAGTACTTC.

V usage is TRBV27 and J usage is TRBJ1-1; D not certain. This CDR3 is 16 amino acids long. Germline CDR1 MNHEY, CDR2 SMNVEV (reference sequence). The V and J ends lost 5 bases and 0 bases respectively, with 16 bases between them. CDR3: CASSTLYRSLNTEAFF. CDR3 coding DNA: TGTGCCAGCAGTACGCTGTACCGCTCCTTGAACACTGAAGCTTTCTTT.

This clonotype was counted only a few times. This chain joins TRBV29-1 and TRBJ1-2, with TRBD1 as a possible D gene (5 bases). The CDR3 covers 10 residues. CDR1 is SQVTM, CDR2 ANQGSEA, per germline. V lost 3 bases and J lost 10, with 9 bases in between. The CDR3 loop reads CSVERGNYTF. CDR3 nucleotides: TGCAGCGTTGAGCGGGGGAACTACACCTTC.

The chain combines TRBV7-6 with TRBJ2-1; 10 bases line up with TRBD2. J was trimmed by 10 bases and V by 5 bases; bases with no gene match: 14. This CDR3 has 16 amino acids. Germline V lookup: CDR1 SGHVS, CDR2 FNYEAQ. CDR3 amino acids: CASSPRTSGTIGEQFF. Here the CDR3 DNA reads TGTGCCAGCAGCCCACGGACTAGCGGAACCATCGGAGAGCAGTTCTTC.

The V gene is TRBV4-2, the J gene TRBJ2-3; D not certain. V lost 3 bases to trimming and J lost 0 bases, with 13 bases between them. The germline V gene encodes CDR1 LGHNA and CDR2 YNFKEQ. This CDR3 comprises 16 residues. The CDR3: CASSHMGGKSTDTQYF. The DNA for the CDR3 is TGTGCCAGCAGCCATATGGGCGGAAAGAGCACAGATACGCAGTATTTT.

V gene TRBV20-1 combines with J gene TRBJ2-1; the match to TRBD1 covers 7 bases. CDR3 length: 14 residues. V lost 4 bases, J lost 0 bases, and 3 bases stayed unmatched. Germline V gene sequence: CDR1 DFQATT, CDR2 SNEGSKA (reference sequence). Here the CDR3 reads CSAMTGSSYNEQFF. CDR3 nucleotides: TGCAGTGCTATGACAGGGAGCTCCTACAATGAGCAGTTCTTC.

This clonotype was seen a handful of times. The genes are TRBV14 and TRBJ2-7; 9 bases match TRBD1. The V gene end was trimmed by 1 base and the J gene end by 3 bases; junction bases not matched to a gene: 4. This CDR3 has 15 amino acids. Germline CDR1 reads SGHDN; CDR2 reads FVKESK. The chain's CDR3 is CASSQGDRAFYEQYF. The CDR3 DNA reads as TGTGCCAGCAGCCAAGGGGACAGGGCCTTCTACGAGCAGTACTTC.

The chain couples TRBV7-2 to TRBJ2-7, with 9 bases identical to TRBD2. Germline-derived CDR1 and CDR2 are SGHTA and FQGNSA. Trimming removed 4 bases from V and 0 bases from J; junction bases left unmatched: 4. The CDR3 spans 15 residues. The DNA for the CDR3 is TGTGCCAGCAGCTATCCAGCGGGAGGCTCCTACGAGCAGTACTTC. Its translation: CASSYPAGGSYEQYF. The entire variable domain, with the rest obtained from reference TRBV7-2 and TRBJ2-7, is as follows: GAGVSQSPSNKVTEKGKDVELRCDPISGHTALYWYRQSLGQGLEFLIYFQGNSAPDKSGLPSDRFSAERTGGSVSTLTIQRTQQEDSAVYLCASSYPAGGSYEQYFGPGTRLTVT.

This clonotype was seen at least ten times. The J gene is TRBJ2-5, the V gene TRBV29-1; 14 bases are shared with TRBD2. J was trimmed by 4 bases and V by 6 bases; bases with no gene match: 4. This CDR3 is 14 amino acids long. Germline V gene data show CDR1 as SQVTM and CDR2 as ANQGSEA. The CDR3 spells CSVATSGRGETQYF. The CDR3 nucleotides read TGCAGCGTAGCGACTAGCGGGAGGGGAGAGACCCAGTACTTC. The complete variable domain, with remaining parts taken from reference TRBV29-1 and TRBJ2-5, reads SAVISQKPSRDICQRGTSLTIQCQVDSQVTMMFWYRQQPGQSLTLIATANQGSEATYESGFVIDKFPISRPNLTFSTLTVSNMSPEDSSIYLCSVATSGRGETQYFGPGTRLLVL.

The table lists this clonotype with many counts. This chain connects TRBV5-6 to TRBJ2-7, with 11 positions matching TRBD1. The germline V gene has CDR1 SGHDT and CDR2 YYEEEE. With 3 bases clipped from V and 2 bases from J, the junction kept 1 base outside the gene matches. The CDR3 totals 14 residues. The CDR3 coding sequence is TGTGCCAGCAGCTGGGACAGGGGGACCTACGAGCAGTACTTC. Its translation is CASSWDRGTYEQYF. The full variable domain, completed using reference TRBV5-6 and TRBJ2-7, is DAGVTQSPTHLIKTRGQQVTLRCSPKSGHDTVSWYQQALGQGPQFIFQYYEEEERQRGNFPDRFSGHQFPNYSSELNVNALLLGDSALYLCASSWDRGTYEQYFGPGTRLTVT.

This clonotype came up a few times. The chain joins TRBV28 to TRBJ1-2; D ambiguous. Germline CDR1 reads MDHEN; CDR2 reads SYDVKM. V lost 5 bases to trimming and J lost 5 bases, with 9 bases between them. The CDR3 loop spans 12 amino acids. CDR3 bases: TGTGCCAGCAGTGCCGGACGGTATGGCTACACCTTC. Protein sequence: CASSAGRYGYTF.

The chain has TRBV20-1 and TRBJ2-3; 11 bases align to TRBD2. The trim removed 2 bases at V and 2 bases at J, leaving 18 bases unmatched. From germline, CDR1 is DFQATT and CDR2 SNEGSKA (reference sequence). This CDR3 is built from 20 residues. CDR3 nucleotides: TGCAGTGCTAGACTAGCGGGAGGCCCCTTGGGAAGGTCGGTCACAGATACGCAGTATTTT. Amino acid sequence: CSARLAGGPLGRSVTDTQYF.

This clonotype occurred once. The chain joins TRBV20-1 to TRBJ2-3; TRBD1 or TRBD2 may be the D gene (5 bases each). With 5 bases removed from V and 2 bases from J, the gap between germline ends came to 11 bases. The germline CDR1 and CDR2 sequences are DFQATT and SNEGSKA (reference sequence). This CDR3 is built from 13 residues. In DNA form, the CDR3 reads TGCAGTGCTCCCAGGGACCTCACAGATACGCAGTATTTT. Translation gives CSAPRDLTDTQYF.

The CDR3 protein is CASISRDGGAEAFF. CDR3 DNA sequence: TGTGCCAGCATCTCCCGGGACGGAGGAGCTGAAGCTTTCTTT. The chain employs TRBV12-3 or TRBV12-4 and TRBJ1-1, with D possibly being TRBD1 (5 bases). The CDR3 runs to 14 residues. V was trimmed by 7 bases and J by 6 bases, leaving 18 bases between them.

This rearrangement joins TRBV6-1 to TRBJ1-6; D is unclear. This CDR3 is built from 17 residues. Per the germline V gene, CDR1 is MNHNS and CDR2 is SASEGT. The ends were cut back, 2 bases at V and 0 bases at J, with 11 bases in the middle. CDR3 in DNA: TGTGCCAGCAGTGAAAAAGCGGCGGACTCCTATAATTCACCCCTCCACTTT. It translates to CASSEKAADSYNSPLHF.

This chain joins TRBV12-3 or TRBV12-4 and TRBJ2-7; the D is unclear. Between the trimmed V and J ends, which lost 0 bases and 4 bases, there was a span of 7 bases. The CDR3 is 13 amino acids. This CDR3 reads CASSLAFMYEQYF. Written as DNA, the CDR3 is TGTGCCAGCAGTTTAGCGTTCATGTACGAGCAGTACTTC.

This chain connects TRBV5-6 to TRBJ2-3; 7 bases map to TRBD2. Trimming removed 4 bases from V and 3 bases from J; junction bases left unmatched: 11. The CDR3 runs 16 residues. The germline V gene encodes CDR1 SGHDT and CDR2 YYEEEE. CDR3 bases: TGTGCCAGCAGCCCGGTTCGCCGCGGGAGAACAGATACGCAGTATTTT. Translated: CASSPVRRGRTDTQYF.

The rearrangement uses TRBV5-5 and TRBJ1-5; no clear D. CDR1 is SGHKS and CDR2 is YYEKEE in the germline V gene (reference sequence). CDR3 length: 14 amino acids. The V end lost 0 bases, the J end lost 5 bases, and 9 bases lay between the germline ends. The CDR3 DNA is TGTGCCAGCAGCTTGGCCCCCGGGCATCAGCCCCAGCATTTT. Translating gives CASSLAPGHQPQHF.